A single sample is the source of the 11 T cell receptor beta chains below, sequenced in a study of blood T cell repertoires in COVID-19 (dated by TCRdb to 2020 to 2022). Libraries were built with the immunoSEQ multiplex PCR assay. TCRdb took over this immuneACCESS table, retaining in-frame rearrangements with V and J assigned. Such tables are incomplete; in checked studies, under half of the missing clones stem from an unresolved V gene, and the remainder is unexplained. This sample has 250,000 or so clones in its table, and approximately 82% of those were observed once. The ten largest account for approximately 2.4% of the sample. The specimen was peripheral blood. These receptors all stem from a man aged 40-49 years who had recovered from COVID-19.

As DNA, the CDR3 is TGTGCCAGCAGCCTGGGACTAGTGAGTTACGAGCAGTACTTC. As protein: CASSLGLVSYEQYF. The chain uses TRBV14 and TRBJ2-7; TRBD2 matches 8 bases. This CDR3 contains 14 residues. The germline V gene encodes CDR1 SGHDN and CDR2 FVKESK. J gave up 4 bases and V 4 bases, and 6 bases lay outside the gene matches.

The V and J genes are TRBV18 and TRBJ1-3, with a tentative D call TRBD1 (6 bases). V was clipped by 1 base and J by 4 bases, with 8 bases between them. This CDR3 spans 14 amino acids. The germline V gene encodes CDR1 KGHSH and CDR2 LQKENI. The CDR3 reads CASSPLQGGNTIYF. The CDR3 DNA reads TGTGCCAGCTCACCACTTCAGGGGGGAAACACCATATATTTT. The full variable domain, rest sourced from reference TRBV18 and TRBJ1-3, is NAGVMQNPRHLVRRRGQEARLRCSPMKGHSHVYWYRQLPEEGLKFMVYLQKENIIDESGMPKERFSAEFPKEGPSILRIQQVVRGDSAAYFCASSPLQGGNTIYFGEGSWLTVV.

The chain uses TRBV7-2 and TRBJ2-7, with 10 bases lining up with TRBD2. Germline V gives CDR1 SGHTA, CDR2 FQGNSA. The trim removed 4 bases at V and 2 bases at J, leaving 2 bases unmatched. The CDR3 has 14 residues. This CDR3 is CASSSLAGTYEQYF. CDR3 sequence (DNA): TGTGCCAGCAGCTCACTAGCGGGAACCTACGAGCAGTACTTC.

There are a few counts of this clone. J is TRBJ1-5 and V is TRBV5-1, with D tentatively TRBD1 (6 bases). The V and J ends lost 4 bases and 5 bases respectively, with 16 bases between them. The CDR3 extends over 15 amino acids. In germline, CDR1 is SGHRS, CDR2 YFSETQ. In DNA form, the CDR3 reads TGCGCCAGCAGCCCGGAGACAGGTTTCGATCAGCCCCAGCATTTT. Translated, it gives CASSPETGFDQPQHF.

This chain links TRBV27 with TRBJ2-2; no clear D gene. The CDR3 length is 13 residues. Trimming took off 1 base at V and 4 bases at J, with 4 bases between the two ends. The germline V gene has CDR1 MNHEY and CDR2 SMNVEV (reference sequence). The CDR3 protein is CASSLYGTGELFF. The CDR3 DNA is TGTGCCAGCAGTTTATACGGCACCGGGGAGCTGTTTTTT.

The DNA of the CDR3 is TGTGCCAGCAGTCGGTCCGGCACAGATACGCAGTATTTT. Translated: CASSRSGTDTQYF. This rearrangement joins TRBV6-4 to TRBJ2-3; no firm D call. Trimming left V 5 bases short and J 1 base short, with 7 bases between. The V gene's germline CDR1 is MRHNA and CDR2 SNTAGT. The CDR3 length is 13 residues.

The J gene is TRBJ2-7, the V gene TRBV3-1 (or the pseudogene TRBV3-2); 8 bases match TRBD1. This CDR3 contains 13 residues. Germline lookup yields CDR1 LGHDT and CDR2 YNNKEL (reference sequence). Trimming took 1 base from V and 6 from J; bases not matched to a gene: 2. The CDR3 region has the DNA TGTGCCAGCAGCCAAGGAGACAGGGGCGAGCAGTACTTC. The encoded protein is CASSQGDRGEQYF.

V gene TRBV5-1 combines with J gene TRBJ2-3; 11 bases match TRBD2. Germline CDR1 SGHRS, CDR2 YFSETQ. The CDR3 is made up of 16 amino acids. The ends lost 0 bases at V and 5 bases at J; junction bases unmatched: 5. The CDR3 loop is CASSLALAGVGDTQYF. In nucleotides, the CDR3 is TGCGCCAGCAGCTTGGCACTAGCGGGAGTAGGAGATACGCAGTATTTT.

The DNA for the CDR3 is TGTGCCAGCAGCCCCCGGGCTAACTATGGCTACACCTTC. Translated, it gives CASSPRANYGYTF. V usage is TRBV27 and J usage is TRBJ1-2; D not certain. CDR3 length equals 13 residues. The V gene's germline CDR1 is MNHEY and CDR2 SMNVEV (reference sequence). The V end was cut by 6 bases, the J end by 0 bases, with 8 bases between.

J is TRBJ1-2 and V is TRBV4-1, with TRBD1 identical over 7 bases. V lost 3 bases, J lost 2 bases, and 6 bases stayed unmatched. The CDR3 contains 15 residues. Per germline, CDR1 MGHRA and CDR2 YSYEKL. CDR3 sequence reads: CASSQGDSDNYGYTF. The CDR3 DNA reads as TGCGCCAGCAGCCAGGGGGACAGCGACAACTATGGCTACACCTTC.

Comments on this clone: Other DNA variants within this sample encode the same CDR3. The rearrangement uses TRBV7-8 and TRBJ2-5, with D possibly being TRBD1 (6 bases). The germline V gene has CDR1 SGHVS and CDR2 FQNEAQ. CDR3 size: 12 residues. The V end was cut by 5 bases, the J end by 5 bases, with 9 bases between. The CDR3 bases are TGTGCCAGCAGCCCACAGGGCGAGACCCAGTACTTC. It codes for CASSPQGETQYF.